This TCR beta chain was retrieved from a study of blood T cells in healthy people across ages. With regard to this clonotype: The antigen remains undetermined.

The study, taken as a whole, reports: Compared with aged donors, long-lived donors showed fewer expanded clones, suggesting selection. Reliance upon unsorted PBMCs precluded definitive naive versus antigen-experienced comparison.

CDR3 size: 15 residues. Between the trimmed V and J ends, which lost 4 bases and 4 bases, there was a span of 17 bases. Germline CDR1 is SGHRS and CDR2 is YFSETQ. Through a sample-barcoded 5' primer and a J-beta primer mix, a second PCR was run for roughly 6 to 11 cycles. MiXCR, applied by TCRdb to the 5' RACE reads, yields one record per CDR3 protein. The sample carries 700,000 to 850,000 distinct CDR3 sequences, about 55% recorded once. Material: blood. This clonotype originated in an elderly man in good health. The chain has TRBV5-1 and TRBJ2-5; weak D call: TRBD1 (6 bases). The CDR3 sequence: CASSRGGDRAETQYF. For the CDR3, the DNA is TGCGCCAGCAGCCGAGGGGGTGATAGAGCAGAGACCCAGTACTTC. The whole variable domain, remainder taken from reference TRBV5-1 and TRBJ2-5, is KAGVTQTPRYLIKTRGQQVTLSCSPISGHRSVSWYQQTPGQGLQFLFEYFSETQRNKGNFPGRFSGRQFSNSRSEMNVSTLELGDSALYLCASSRGGDRAETQYFGPGTRLLVL.